These 29 T cell receptor beta chains came from one sample sequenced in a study of long-term antiretroviral therapy in people with HIV. This was the immunoSEQ v3.0 assay at survey level. Measured with immunoSEQ multiplex PCR; TCRdb has only the in-frame clones, and not every one. The data hold roughly 30,000 clones, with 65% to 85% observed a single time. The input for sequencing was unsorted PBMCs, taken 2.7 to 2.9 years after starting antiretroviral therapy. The receptors shown here come from a man aged 25 to 45 with HIV.

A single count supports this clone. The CDR3, as DNA: TGCGCCAGCCGCCAAAGGACCCCTTCAACTAATGAAAAACTGTTTTTT. Protein product: CASRQRTPSTNEKLFF. The rearrangement links TRBV23-1 to TRBJ1-4; D is undetermined. TRBV23-1 is marked as an open reading frame, function uncertain. There are 16 residues in the CDR3. Trimming removed 8 bases from V and 0 bases from J, with 16 bases in between.

This clone was recorded only once. This chain links TRBV9 with TRBJ2-7, with TRBD1 matching over 8 bases. V lost 3 bases to trimming and J lost 2 bases; unmatched junction nucleotides: 4. This CDR3 is 14 amino acids long. CDR1 and CDR2 (germline): SGDLS, YYNGEE. This chain's CDR3 is CASSAETGAYEQYF. Written as DNA, the CDR3 is TGTGCCAGCAGCGCAGAGACAGGGGCCTACGAGCAGTACTTC.

This clone was observed a single time. The chain carries TRBV5-1 and TRBJ2-2, with D maybe TRBD2 (6 bases). V lost 1 base, J lost 0 bases, and 16 bases lay in between. Germline values: CDR1 SGHRS, CDR2 YFSETQ. The CDR3 runs 18 residues. CDR3 protein: CASSLIGSGDANTGELFF. CDR3 nucleotide sequence: TGCGCCAGCAGCTTGATCGGTAGCGGAGACGCGAACACCGGGGAGCTGTTTTTT.

The V and J genes are TRBV29-1 and TRBJ1-2, with D unclear. Germline loops: CDR1 SQVTM, CDR2 ANQGSEA. Deletions cut 4 bases from V and 8 bases from J, with 14 bases between. The CDR3 totals 12 residues. This CDR3 is CSVVGGRKGYTF. CDR3 coding DNA: TGCAGCGTTGTAGGTGGGCGTAAGGGCTACACCTTC. Looking up the rest from reference TRBV29-1 and TRBJ1-2 gives the full variable domain: SAVISQKPSRDICQRGTSLTIQCQVDSQVTMMFWYRQQPGQSLTLIATANQGSEATYESGFVIDKFPISRPNLTFSTLTVSNMSPEDSSIYLCSVVGGRKGYTFGSGTRLTVV.

This chain joins TRBV9 and TRBJ1-2, with TRBD1 matching 8 bases. This CDR3 contains 14 residues. Germline lookup yields CDR1 SGDLS and CDR2 YYNGEE. V shed 3 bases, J shed 6 bases, and the junction held 7 bases outside the gene matches. CDR3 coding DNA: TGTGCCAGCAGCGGGGGGGACAGGCCTCATGGCTACACCTTC. Translation gives CASSGGDRPHGYTF.

This clone was counted once. The chain joins TRBV25-1 to TRBJ2-5, with a weak D call TRBD1 (5 bases). Germline lookup yields CDR1 MGHDK and CDR2 SYGVNS. V lost 3 bases and J lost 2, with 7 bases in between. The CDR3 runs 13 residues. In DNA, the CDR3 is TGTGCCAGCAGTGAGGCAGGGCAAGAGACCCAGTACTTC. This codes for CASSEAGQETQYF.

This clone was seen more than once but under ten times. The chain couples TRBV5-1 to TRBJ2-2; D not certain. CDR1 and CDR2 (germline): SGHRS, YFSETQ. V was clipped by 0 bases and J by 0 bases, with 18 bases between them. The CDR3 is made up of 19 amino acids. In DNA form, the CDR3 reads TGCGCCAGCAGCTTGGTCCCCGCGTCACAAGCGTCGAACACCGGGGAGCTGTTTTTT. Translation: CASSLVPASQASNTGELFF.

This sequence joins TRBV25-1 and TRBJ1-1; D is unclear. The CDR3 extends over 11 amino acids. The germline CDR1 and CDR2 sequences are MGHDK and SYGVNS. V was trimmed by 2 bases and J by 8 bases, leaving 6 bases between them. For the CDR3, the DNA is TGTGCCAGCAGTGAACGGGTAGAAGCTTTCTTT. Translated, it gives CASSERVEAFF.

V and J are TRBV5-3 and TRBJ1-2, with TRBD1 identical over 10 bases. TRBV5-3 has ORF status, its function being uncertain. CDR3 size: 13 residues. V was clipped by 4 bases and J by 8 bases; unmatched bases: 5. The chain's CDR3 is CARSRQGAGGYTF. CDR3 nucleotides: TGTGCCAGAAGCCGACAGGGGGCGGGGGGCTACACCTTC.

The chain joins TRBV5-1 to TRBJ2-3; D is unresolved. CDR1 SGHRS and CDR2 YFSETQ come from the germline V gene. The CDR3 totals 12 residues. The ends were cut back, 4 bases at V and 5 bases at J, with 8 bases in the middle. The CDR3 loop reads CASSLQGDTQYF. In DNA form, the CDR3 reads TGCGCCAGCAGCCTTCAAGGAGATACGCAGTATTTT.

The chain combines TRBV5-1 with TRBJ2-7; weak D call: TRBD2 (5 bases). Per germline, CDR1 SGHRS and CDR2 YFSETQ. This CDR3 is 16 amino acids long. The V gene lost 2 bases and the J gene lost 0 bases, with 15 bases spanning the gap. The CDR3 bases are TGCGCCAGCAGCTTTCCCTGGACGGGGAGCTCCTACGAGCAGTACTTC. This gives the protein CASSFPWTGSSYEQYF.

V and J are TRBV5-1 and TRBJ2-2, with 7 bases that match TRBD1. Germline-derived CDR1 and CDR2 are SGHRS and YFSETQ. V was clipped by 2 bases and J by 1 base; unmatched bases: 5. The CDR3 contains 16 residues. The CDR3, as DNA: TGCGCCAGCAGCTTACGACAGGGTAGGAACACCGGGGAGCTGTTTTTT. Protein sequence: CASSLRQGRNTGELFF. Together with reference TRBV5-1 and TRBJ2-2, the CDR3 gives the full variable domain: KAGVTQTPRYLIKTRGQQVTLSCSPISGHRSVSWYQQTPGQGLQFLFEYFSETQRNKGNFPGRFSGRQFSNSRSEMNVSTLELGDSALYLCASSLRQGRNTGELFFGEGSRLTVL.

V gene TRBV5-1 combines with J gene TRBJ2-7, with 9 bases identical to TRBD1. Germline-derived CDR1 and CDR2 are SGHRS and YFSETQ. CDR3 length: 13 residues. V shed 3 bases, J shed 2 bases, and the junction held 0 bases outside the gene matches. The CDR3 sequence is CASSWTGAYEQYF. DNA of the CDR3: TGCGCCAGCAGCTGGACAGGGGCCTACGAGCAGTACTTC.

This chain connects TRBV5-6 to TRBJ1-2; 8 nucleotides align to TRBD1. The J segment lost 7 bases and the V segment lost 0 bases, leaving 5 bases of the junction unmatched. Per the germline V gene, CDR1 is SGHDT and CDR2 is YYEEEE. This CDR3 comprises 14 residues. CDR3 residues: CASSLGQGAGGYTF. The CDR3 bases are TGTGCCAGCAGCTTGGGTCAGGGGGCCGGTGGCTACACCTTC.

This clone turned up a few times. The chain combines TRBV14 with TRBJ2-1; unclear D gene. Germline V lookup: CDR1 SGHDN, CDR2 FVKESK. CDR3 length equals 15 residues. The V gene lost 4 bases and the J gene lost 7 bases, with 17 bases spanning the gap. The CDR3 coding sequence is TGTGCCAGCAGCCCCCGGCTGGGCGGTGAAAATGAGCAGTTCTTC. The encoded protein is CASSPRLGGENEQFF.

Only one count was recorded for this clone. The chain is built from TRBV19 and TRBJ2-1; D call uncertain. Germline loops: CDR1 LNHDA, CDR2 SQIVND (reference sequence). There are 12 residues in the CDR3. V shed 6 bases and J shed 4 bases, with 7 bases lying between them. CDR3 residues: CASSHWYNEQFF. In nucleotides, the CDR3 is TGTGCCAGTAGCCACTGGTACAATGAGCAGTTCTTC.

DNA for the CDR3: TGTGCCAGCAGTGTTATACTAGCGGGCCAGTACTTC. Its protein is CASSVILAGQYF. J is TRBJ2-7 and V is TRBV28, with 9 bases identical to TRBD2. Germline CDR1 reads MDHEN; CDR2 reads SYDVKM. J lost 10 bases, V lost 5 bases, and 6 bases had no gene match. The CDR3 is 12 residues long.

The chain combines TRBV5-4 with TRBJ2-7; D is unresolved. With 4 bases removed from V and 1 base from J, the gap between germline ends came to 9 bases. From germline, CDR1 is SGHNT and CDR2 YYREEE (reference sequence). The length of the CDR3 is 13 residues. The CDR3 DNA follows: TGTGCCAGCAGCGTGGACGCGTCCTACGAGCAGTACTTC. Protein sequence: CASSVDASYEQYF.

This clone is medium-sized (0.01 to 0.1%). For the CDR3, the DNA is TGTGCCAGTAGTTCCTCGGACACCTTCTCTGGAAACACCATATATTTT. This translates into CASSSSDTFSGNTIYF. The V and J genes are TRBV19 and TRBJ1-3; maybe TRBD1 (5 bases). CDR3 length: 16 amino acids. The germline V gene has CDR1 LNHDA and CDR2 SQIVND (reference sequence). The V and J ends lost 5 bases and 0 bases respectively, with 14 bases between them.

The V gene is TRBV7-6, the J gene TRBJ1-3; 7 positions match TRBD1. Germline CDR1 and CDR2: SGHVS and FNYEAQ. The CDR3 covers 11 residues. V lost 5 bases, J lost 12 bases, and 4 bases stayed unmatched. CDR3 amino acids: CASSQGGGIYF. The DNA for the CDR3 is TGTGCCAGCAGCCAGGGGGGAGGCATATATTTT.

V and J are TRBV5-1 and TRBJ1-1, with D possibly TRBD1 on 5 matching bases. Trimming removed 2 bases at V and 3 bases at J, with 11 bases between. The CDR3 spans 14 residues. Per the germline V gene, CDR1 is SGHRS and CDR2 is YFSETQ. In nucleotides, the CDR3 is TGCGCCAGCAGCTTCAAAGGGGCGGACACTGAAGCTTTCTTT. This gives the protein CASSFKGADTEAFF.

In this sample, this clone turned up a few times. This rearrangement joins TRBV11-2 to TRBJ1-1; 8 nucleotides line up with TRBD1. Germline assignment: CDR1 SGHAT and CDR2 FQNNGV. The CDR3 totals 16 residues. Trimming at V came to 2 bases and at J to 3 bases, leaving 8 bases not matched to a gene. Here the CDR3 reads CASSLQGALGDTEAFF. In DNA, the CDR3 is TGTGCCAGCAGCTTACAGGGGGCCTTGGGGGACACTGAAGCTTTCTTT. Full variable domain (remainder filled in from reference TRBV11-2 and TRBJ1-1): EAGVAQSPRYKIIEKRQSVAFWCNPISGHATLYWYQQILGQGPKLLIQFQNNGVVDDSQLPKDRFSAERLKGVDSTLKIQPAKLEDSAVYLCASSLQGALGDTEAFFGQGTRLTVV.

The chain uses TRBV4-1 and TRBJ1-5; D unclear. V shed 0 bases and J shed 6 bases, with 9 bases lying between them. Per the germline V gene, CDR1 is MGHRA and CDR2 is YSYEKL. The CDR3 extends over 14 amino acids. CDR3 in DNA: TGCGCCAGCAGCCAAGAAAGGTTGGGTCAGCCCCAGCATTTT. This encodes CASSQERLGQPQHF.

V gene TRBV10-3 combines with J gene TRBJ2-3; 11 bases are a match to TRBD2. The V gene's germline CDR1 is ENHRY and CDR2 SYGVKD. V lost 6 bases, J lost 0 bases, and 5 bases stayed unmatched. The CDR3 is 16 amino acids. The CDR3 region is CAIRGTSGLSTDTQYF. CDR3 bases: TGTGCCATCAGGGGGACTAGCGGACTTAGCACAGATACGCAGTATTTT.

The chain joins TRBV28 to TRBJ1-6; possible D gene TRBD1, 5 bases. The length of the CDR3 is 15 residues. Germline V gene lookup returns CDR1 MDHEN and CDR2 SYDVKM. V gave up 5 bases and J gave up 3 bases, with 11 bases separating them. DNA for the CDR3: TGTGCCAGCAGTCAAACAGGTCTCTATAATTCACCCCTCCACTTT. Its protein product is CASSQTGLYNSPLHF.

The J gene is TRBJ1-5, the V gene TRBV6-1; 9 bases match TRBD1. The CDR3 covers 13 residues. J lost 7 bases, V lost 6 bases, and 4 bases had no gene match. Per germline, CDR1 MNHNS and CDR2 SASEGT. The CDR3 nucleotides are TGTGCCAGCAGGGACAGGGGAAAGCAGCCCCAGCATTTT. This gives the protein CASRDRGKQPQHF.

This chain connects TRBV7-2 to TRBJ1-1; 9 bases are a match to TRBD1. Losses at the gene ends were 2 bases for V and 6 bases for J; bases not matched to a gene: 7. This CDR3 is 15 amino acids long. Germline values: CDR1 SGHTA, CDR2 FQGNSA. Here the CDR3 reads CASSLIDRGYSEAFF. CDR3 DNA sequence: TGTGCCAGCAGCTTAATTGACAGGGGGTACTCTGAAGCTTTCTTT.

DNA for the CDR3: TGTGCCAGCAGCTACCCTCAGGGGAGCTCCTATAATTCACCCCTCCACTTT. Translating gives CASSYPQGSSYNSPLHF. The rearrangement uses TRBV5-5 and TRBJ1-6, with D perhaps TRBD1 (6 bases). CDR1 SGHKS and CDR2 YYEKEE come from the germline V gene (reference sequence). The CDR3 extends over 17 amino acids. V dropped 3 bases and J dropped 0 bases, with 13 bases sitting between them.

The V call is TRBV19, the J call TRBJ2-2; 9 bases fit TRBD1. With 4 bases clipped from V and 7 bases from J, the junction kept 7 bases outside the gene matches. CDR3 length: 15 amino acids. Germline V gene data show CDR1 as LNHDA and CDR2 as SQIVND (reference sequence). CDR3 amino acids: CASSSYRGLIGELFF. The DNA for the CDR3 is TGTGCCAGTAGTAGTTACAGGGGGCTGATCGGGGAGCTGTTTTTT.